A selection of T cell receptor beta chains follows, all from one sample in a study of post-analysis software for immune sequencing data. TCRdb used MiXCR to reprocess the PCR reads, holding one entry per CDR3 protein. Among some 690,000 distinct CDR3 sequences listed, around 64% were seen once. What was sequenced was blood. These receptors came from a girl aged 2 to 10 with multiple sclerosis. CDR3s include the opening cysteine and the closing phenylalanine or tryptophan. The D gene is left open where the match is weak. A row's size may be missing; if present it is once, few, many or a size class.

.	TRBV9	TRBD2	TRBJ2-1	TGTGCCAGCGGCCGTCTAGGACTAGCGGGGAGTGAGCAGTTCTTC	CASGRLGLAGSEQFF
.	TRBV29-1	.	TRBJ2-1	TGCAGCGGGAGGGACAGAGACACCTACAATGAGCAGTTCTTC	CSGRDRDTYNEQFF
.	TRBV29-1	TRBD2	TRBJ2-5	TGCAGCGCCGCACTAGCGGGAGTAGAGACCCAGTACTTC	CSAALAGVETQYF
.	TRBV27	.	TRBJ1-1	TGTGCCAGCAGTTATGGGTTCATGAACACTGAAGCTTTCTTT	CASSYGFMNTEAFF
.	TRBV12-3/TRBV12-4	TRBD1	TRBJ1-2	TGTGCCAGCAGTTCTAGGCCGACAGGGGGTGACTACACCTTC	CASSSRPTGGDYTF
.	TRBV3-1	.	TRBJ2-3	TGTGCCAGCAGCCAACAGACGGGGAATACGCAGTATTTT	CASSQQTGNTQYF
.	TRBV12-3/TRBV12-4	TRBD1	TRBJ2-7	TGTGCCAGCAGTACAACCGGGACAGGACCCTACGAGCAGTACTTC	CASSTTGTGPYEQYF
.	TRBV3-1	.	TRBJ2-1	TGTGCCAGCAGCCAAGTATCTGAGCAGTTCTTC	CASSQVSEQFF
.	TRBV29-1	TRBD1	TRBJ2-7	TGCAGCGCGAACAGGGGGTACGAGCAGTACTTC	CSANRGYEQYF
.	TRBV12-3/TRBV12-4	.	TRBJ1-5	TGTGCCAGCAGACAGGGAGGATACAATCAGCCCCAGCATTTT	CASRQGGYNQPQHF
.	TRBV7-6	TRBD2	TRBJ2-3	TGTGCCAGCAGCCGGGGAACTAGCGGGGGAAAGATAAGCGCAGATACGCAGTATTTT	CASSRGTSGGKISADTQYF
.	TRBV4-2	.	TRBJ1-2	TGTGCCAGCAGCCAACCAGGGGAGGAAGGCTACACCTTC	CASSQPGEEGYTF
.	TRBV5-1	TRBD2	TRBJ2-7	TGCGCCAGCAGCTTGGGCCGGACTAGCGGGAGTCTCAACGAGCAGTACTTC	CASSLGRTSGSLNEQYF
few	TRBV29-1	TRBD1	TRBJ2-3	TGCAGCGTTGAAGCAACAGGGGGCGAGACAGATACGCAGTATTTT	CSVEATGGETDTQYF
.	TRBV7-9	.	TRBJ1-6	TGTGCCAGTGAGGGGGACGGAAGAAATTCACCCCTCCACTTT	CASEGDGRNSPLHF
.	TRBV25-1	.	TRBJ2-5	TGTGCCTGCAGTGGCCAGGGGCCCGAGGAGACCCAGTACTTC	CACSGQGPEETQYF
.	TRBV3-1	TRBD2	TRBJ2-1	TGTGCCAGCAGCCAAGATCCCGGGACTAGCGGGAGTGAGCAGTTCTTC	CASSQDPGTSGSEQFF
.	TRBV20-1	.	TRBJ2-5	TGCAGTGCTCCGGCAGGGGAAAGGAGTAGAGAGACCCAGTACTTC	CSAPAGERSRETQYF
few	TRBV24-1	.	TRBJ2-1	TGTGCCACCAGTGATTTGCAGGAGAGCTCCTACAATGAGCAGTTCTTC	CATSDLQESSYNEQFF
few	TRBV7-2	TRBD2	TRBJ2-2	TGTGCCAGCAGCTTAGCGCCCCCTCTAGCGGAGGCGTACACCGGGGAGCTGTTTTTT	CASSLAPPLAEAYTGELFF
.	TRBV6-1	TRBD2	TRBJ2-5	TGTGCCAGCAGCGAAATAGCAGCGGGAGGATCAGAGACCCAGTACTTC	CASSEIAAGGSETQYF
.	TRBV9	TRBD2	TRBJ2-5	TGTGCCAGCAGCTCCGGGACTAGCGGGAGCTGGGCCCCCAGAGAGACCCAGTACTTC	CASSSGTSGSWAPRETQYF
few	TRBV4-3	.	TRBJ2-1	TGCGCCAGCAGCCAAGAGGCCCTAGAGGAGCAGTTCTTC	CASSQEALEEQFF